These 27 T cell receptor beta chains share one sample of origin, sequenced in a study of T-cell memory formation after mild COVID-19. TCRdb ran MiXCR on the 5' RACE reads and lists one entry per CDR3 protein. In the table there are about 400,000 distinct CDR3 sequences, 24% of which are singletons. Source material: PBMCs or a T cell subset sorted from them (not recorded which). Every receptor here comes from an adult woman who had mild COVID-19 (a few samples of this study predate the infection). Cell type and time point are not known.

This clonotype was seen more than once but under ten times. This sequence joins TRBV28 and TRBJ2-7; tentative D call: TRBD1 (5 bases). This CDR3 has 14 amino acids. V was shortened by 3 bases and J by 2 bases, with 11 bases between the two germline ends. Per germline, CDR1 MDHEN and CDR2 SYDVKM. The CDR3 DNA sequence: TGTGCCAGCAGTTTTGTGACGGACACCTACGAGCAGTACTTC. Protein sequence: CASSFVTDTYEQYF.

There are a few counts of this clonotype. This chain uses TRBV5-4 with TRBJ1-2; the match to TRBD1 covers 10 bases. CDR3 length equals 16 residues. From germline, CDR1 is SGHNT and CDR2 YYREEE (reference sequence). Losses at the gene ends were 3 bases for V and 7 bases for J; bases not matched to a gene: 12. The chain's CDR3 is CASSSGSTGGEAGYTF. DNA of the CDR3: TGTGCCAGCAGCTCCGGATCGACAGGGGGCGAGGCTGGCTACACCTTC.

The genes are TRBV5-5 and TRBJ1-6, with 8 bases aligning to TRBD1. The J segment lost 0 bases and the V segment lost 7 bases, leaving 6 bases of the junction unmatched. This CDR3 is 16 amino acids long. Germline-derived CDR1 and CDR2 are SGHKS and YYEKEE (reference sequence). CDR3 DNA: TGTGCCAGCTTGGGACAGGAGAGCTCCTATAATTCACCCCTCCACTTT. Protein: CASLGQESSYNSPLHF.

The rearrangement links TRBV2 to TRBJ2-1, with TRBD1 matching 7 bases. V lost 6 bases to trimming and J lost 3 bases; unmatched junction nucleotides: 8. The CDR3 loop spans 15 amino acids. Germline V gene lookup returns CDR1 SNHLY and CDR2 FYNNEI. In DNA form, the CDR3 reads TGTGCCAGCAGACGATCGGGACAGCTCTACAATGAGCAGTTCTTC. Translating it yields CASRRSGQLYNEQFF.

The CDR3 region is CATSRDFMNTEAFF. Written as DNA, the CDR3 is TGTGCCACCAGCAGAGATTTCATGAACACTGAAGCTTTCTTT. The V and J genes are TRBV15 and TRBJ1-1; D unclear. The CDR3 spans 14 residues. The germline CDR1 and CDR2 sequences are LNHNV and YYDKDF (reference sequence). The ends were cut back, 0 bases at V and 0 bases at J, with 5 bases in the middle.

This clonotype was counted between two and nine times. The chain joins TRBV18 to TRBJ1-1, with a tentative D call TRBD1 (6 bases). The ends were cut back, 4 bases at V and 1 base at J, with 10 bases in the middle. Germline CDR1 KGHSH, CDR2 LQKENI. The CDR3 runs 14 residues. This CDR3 is CASSQDRANTEAFF. The CDR3 DNA sequence: TGTGCCAGCTCACAGGACAGAGCGAACACTGAAGCTTTCTTT.

The count of this clonotype is one. V and J are TRBV27 and TRBJ1-4; maybe TRBD1 (6 bases). The ends were cut back, 4 bases at V and 3 bases at J, with 15 bases in the middle. CDR3 length equals 16 residues. Germline CDR1 is MNHEY and CDR2 is SMNVEV (reference sequence). The DNA for the CDR3 is TGTGCCAGCAGTTCTCTTCGGGGGCGGGCTAATGAAAAACTGTTTTTT. Protein: CASSSLRGRANEKLFF. The full variable domain, with the rest looked up from reference TRBV27 and TRBJ1-4, is EAQVTQNPRYLITVTGKKLTVTCSQNMNHEYMSWYRQDPGLGLRQIYYSMNVEVTDKGDVPEGYKVSRKEKRNFPLILESPSPNQTSLYFCASSSLRGRANEKLFFGSGTQLSVL.

This clonotype came up a few times. The V gene is TRBV15, the J gene TRBJ2-2; D is unresolved. Between the trimmed V and J ends, which lost 5 bases and 2 bases, there was a span of 6 bases. The CDR3 extends over 13 amino acids. Germline CDR1 LNHNV, CDR2 YYDKDF (reference sequence). CDR3 in amino acids: CATSAQNTGELFF. The CDR3, as DNA: TGTGCCACCAGCGCACAAAACACCGGGGAGCTGTTTTTT.

The chain links TRBV6-4 to TRBJ2-1; TRBD1 agrees at 8 bases. The CDR3 length is 14 residues. Germline V CDR1 and CDR2: MRHNA, SNTAGT. V shed 0 bases and J 6 bases; nucleotides not matched to a gene: 1. The CDR3 is CASSDSDRVNEQFF. The DNA of the CDR3 is TGTGCCAGCAGTGACTCGGACAGGGTCAATGAGCAGTTCTTC.

The rearrangement links TRBV20-1 to TRBJ2-1, with TRBD2 matching over 8 bases. This CDR3 is 16 amino acids long. Germline loops: CDR1 DFQATT, CDR2 SNEGSKA (reference sequence). V lost 0 bases and J lost 4; bases outside the gene matches: 8. This chain's CDR3 is CSARDHAGRVYNEQFF. CDR3 DNA: TGCAGTGCTAGAGATCACGCCGGGAGGGTATACAATGAGCAGTTCTTC.

The chain combines TRBV7-3 with TRBJ1-3; no clear D. CDR1 is SGHTA, CDR2 FQGTGA, per germline. This CDR3 spans 15 amino acids. The V end lost 1 base, the J end lost 2 bases, and 9 bases lay between the germline ends. The CDR3 region is CASSLNSLAGNTIYF. CDR3 DNA sequence: TGTGCCAGCAGCTTAAATTCGTTAGCTGGAAACACCATATATTTT.

The chain recombines TRBV4-1 with TRBJ1-2; no clear D. Per the germline V gene, CDR1 is MGHRA and CDR2 is YSYEKL. V was pared by 4 bases and J by 3 bases, with 12 bases between. The CDR3 sequence is 14 residues long. DNA of the CDR3: TGCGCCAGCAGCCGTGCGAGAAGAGACTATGGCTACACCTTC. Its protein is CASSRARRDYGYTF.

This clonotype came up a few times. This chain uses TRBV27 with TRBJ1-1; TRBD1 might be the D (5 bases). The germline CDR1 and CDR2 sequences are MNHEY and SMNVEV (reference sequence). The V and J ends lost 7 bases and 4 bases respectively, with 19 bases between them. This CDR3 is built from 15 residues. CDR3 residues: CASNPSLGPGTEAFF. DNA for the CDR3: TGTGCCAGCAACCCCTCGCTGGGGCCGGGCACTGAAGCTTTCTTT.

This clonotype was counted between two and nine times. The rearrangement joins TRBV11-3 to TRBJ2-7; 7 positions match TRBD2. V shed 5 bases, J shed 3 bases, and the junction held 4 bases outside the gene matches. Germline CDR1 SGHNT, CDR2 YENEEA. The CDR3 covers 13 residues. The CDR3 nucleotides are TGTGCCAGCAGCGACGGGGGGAGCTACGAGCAGTACTTC. Its protein product is CASSDGGSYEQYF.

This clonotype is labeled medium-sized. The CDR3 sequence: CASSPPGQHNEQFF. The CDR3 DNA reads TGTGCCAGCAGCCCGCCGGGACAGCACAATGAGCAGTTCTTC. The chain couples TRBV5-6 to TRBJ2-1, with TRBD1 identical over 7 bases. The ends lost 4 bases at V and 5 bases at J; junction bases unmatched: 6. CDR1 is SGHDT, CDR2 YYEEEE, per germline. This CDR3 comprises 14 residues.

V gene TRBV2 combines with J gene TRBJ1-1; D unresolved. Trimming left V 3 bases short and J 4 bases short, with 15 bases between. The CDR3 has 15 residues. Germline V gene data show CDR1 as SNHLY and CDR2 as FYNNEI. The CDR3: CASSDARGPVTEAFF. The CDR3 DNA follows: TGTGCCAGCAGTGATGCCCGAGGCCCTGTCACTGAAGCTTTCTTT.

The chain combines TRBV29-1 with TRBJ1-1; perhaps TRBD1 as D (5 bases). V lost 7 bases and J lost 0, with 12 bases in between. Germline V gene sequence: CDR1 SQVTM, CDR2 ANQGSEA. This CDR3 has 13 residues. The DNA of the CDR3 is TGCAGCGGTCTACAGGTGATGAACACTGAAGCTTTCTTT. Amino acids: CSGLQVMNTEAFF. Supplemented by reference TRBV29-1 and TRBJ1-1, the full variable domain reads SAVISQKPSRDICQRGTSLTIQCQVDSQVTMMFWYRQQPGQSLTLIATANQGSEATYESGFVIDKFPISRPNLTFSTLTVSNMSPEDSSIYLCSGLQVMNTEAFFGQGTRLTVV.

This clonotype was seen more than once but under ten times. This chain connects TRBV2 to TRBJ1-1; possibly TRBD1 for D (6 bases). Germline-derived CDR1 and CDR2 are SNHLY and FYNNEI. The CDR3 contains 16 residues. V was shortened by 4 bases and J by 1 base, with 16 bases between the two germline ends. The CDR3 region has the DNA TGTGCCAGCAGTGCCCAGCGGGGCAGGGGGAACACTGAAGCTTTCTTT. Its protein is CASSAQRGRGNTEAFF.

The table lists this clonotype with a few counts. The V and J genes are TRBV29-1 and TRBJ1-5; 7 positions agree with TRBD1. The CDR3 contains 13 residues. Germline values: CDR1 SQVTM, CDR2 ANQGSEA. With V trimmed by 2 bases and J by 4 bases, 2 bases remained unmatched. Written as DNA, the CDR3 is TGCAGCGTTGAAACAGGGGTAAATCAGCCCCAGCATTTT. This encodes CSVETGVNQPQHF.

The chain employs TRBV27 and TRBJ1-6; 7 bases are a match to TRBD1. Trimming at V came to 5 bases and at J to 7 bases, leaving 11 bases not matched to a gene. The CDR3 consists of 16 residues. The germline CDR1 and CDR2 sequences are MNHEY and SMNVEV (reference sequence). The DNA of the CDR3 is TGTGCCAGCAGTGCCGGATGGGACAGTGAAAATTCACCCCTCCACTTT. Translation: CASSAGWDSENSPLHF.

The sample holds many counts of this clonotype. V gene TRBV19 combines with J gene TRBJ2-1; D gene ambiguous. The CDR3 is 15 residues long. The germline CDR1 and CDR2 sequences are LNHDA and SQIVND (reference sequence). Trimming removed 3 bases at V and 0 bases at J, with 9 bases between. The CDR3 DNA is TGTGCCAGTAGTATGGGCTGGATCTCCTACAATGAGCAGTTCTTC. Translation gives CASSMGWISYNEQFF. The full variable domain, in which reference TRBV19 and TRBJ2-1 provide the parts outside the CDR3, is DGGITQSPKYLFRKEGQNVTLSCEQNLNHDAMYWYRQDPGQGLRLIYYSQIVNDFQKGDIAEGYSVSREKKESFPLTVTSAQKNPTAFYLCASSMGWISYNEQFFGPGTRLTVL.

This clonotype was found a few times. CDR3 sequence (DNA): TGCGCCAGCAGCTTGGCCGGGACAGGGTTTTACGAGCAGTACTTC. Amino acid sequence: CASSLAGTGFYEQYF. The chain combines TRBV5-1 with TRBJ2-7; 9 bases agree with TRBD1. The CDR3 covers 15 residues. V gave up 0 bases and J gave up 4 bases; unmatched junction bases: 5. Germline values: CDR1 SGHRS, CDR2 YFSETQ.

The table lists this clonotype with a few counts. The rearrangement uses TRBV7-9 and TRBJ1-2; D possibly corresponds to TRBD1 (6 bases). Looked up from germline, CDR1 is SEHNR and CDR2 is FQNEAQ (reference sequence). Trimming stripped 5 bases from V and 7 bases from J, with 20 bases between. The CDR3 consists of 15 residues. In DNA, the CDR3 is TGTGCCAGCAGCACCACAGGGATCGCCAGGGGTGGCTACACCTTC. Its protein product is CASSTTGIARGGYTF.

This clonotype turned up a few times. CDR3 sequence: CASSRSGDSEQFF. The DNA for the CDR3 is TGTGCCAGCAGCCGTTCAGGGGATAGTGAGCAGTTCTTC. The rearrangement links TRBV7-9 to TRBJ2-1; possible D gene TRBD1, 6 bases. The CDR3 contains 13 residues. V lost 5 bases and J 9 bases, leaving 14 bases between the germline ends. The germline gives CDR1 SEHNR, CDR2 FQNEAQ (reference sequence).

Only a few counts were recorded for this clonotype. The V and J genes are TRBV6-6 and TRBJ2-7; D perhaps matches TRBD2 (6 bases). The CDR3 sequence is 16 residues long. Between the trimmed V and J ends, which lost 1 base and 0 bases, there was a span of 13 bases. CDR1 is MNHNY and CDR2 is SVGAGI in the germline V gene (reference sequence). The CDR3 region has the DNA TGTGCCAGCAGTTACTTTACCGGGACTTACTCCTACGAGCAGTACTTC. Translation gives CASSYFTGTYSYEQYF.

This clonotype was seen repeatedly, ten times or more. The chain has TRBV20-1 and TRBJ2-7; TRBD1 matches 7 bases. Trimming cost V 5 bases and J 5 bases; bases outside gene matches: 6. The CDR3 runs to 12 residues. Germline V gives CDR1 DFQATT, CDR2 SNEGSKA (reference sequence). This chain's CDR3 is CSAGDSIHEQYF. CDR3 in DNA: TGCAGTGCTGGGGACAGTATACACGAGCAGTACTTC.

This clonotype showed up just a few times. The V gene is TRBV20-1, the J gene TRBJ2-3; TRBD1 matches 10 bases. The V gene's germline CDR1 is DFQATT and CDR2 SNEGSKA (reference sequence). V was pared by 6 bases and J by 1 base, with 1 base of the junction left unmatched. There are 13 residues in the CDR3. The DNA of the CDR3 is TGCAGTGCCGGACAGGGGGGCACAGATACGCAGTATTTT. Translation: CSAGQGGTDTQYF.